These 31 T cell receptor beta chains came from one sample sequenced in a study of cytomegalovirus exposure and HLA in healthy donors. Primers included in the PCR were 60 Vbeta and 13 Jbeta primers. Clones were sequenced by immunoSEQ multiplex PCR, and TCRdb holds only the in-frame ones, with some missing. The data show over 95,000 clones, with around 77% seen just once and roughly 11% held by the top ten. The sample comprised PBMCs. The receptors shown here come from a man aged 35 to 55 in good health and CMV-seropositive.

In its sample, this clone was seen a few times. The chain is built from TRBV28 and TRBJ1-2, with 9 bases lining up with TRBD1. This CDR3 region has 12 residues. J was trimmed by 8 bases and V by 10 bases; bases with no gene match: 8. Germline V gene sequence: CDR1 MDHEN, CDR2 SYDVKM. CDR3 DNA sequence: TGTGCCATCGCACAGGGGGCGGGGGGCTACACCTTC. It encodes CAIAQGAGGYTF.

This clone has just one count. V and J are TRBV27 and TRBJ1-5, with a possible D match to TRBD1 (6 bases). Germline CDR1 MNHEY, CDR2 SMNVEV (reference sequence). The CDR3 loop spans 12 amino acids. The ends were cut back, 6 bases at V and 9 bases at J, with 12 bases in the middle. For the CDR3, the DNA is TGTGCCAGCAGGACAGGCCAGCGGCCCCAGCATTTT. Protein sequence: CASRTGQRPQHF.

The sample holds a few counts of this clone. The rearrangement uses TRBV25-1 and TRBJ2-7; TRBD2 matches 7 bases. Unmatched junction bases numbered 8, after V lost 7 bases and J lost 2 bases. CDR3 length: 14 residues. The V gene's germline CDR1 is MGHDK and CDR2 SYGVNS. Here the CDR3 DNA reads TGTGCCAGCACCGGGGACTATCCGCCCTACGAGCAGTACTTC. It encodes CASTGDYPPYEQYF.

The J gene is TRBJ1-5, the V gene TRBV15; TRBD1 is a possible D gene (5 bases). The V gene's germline CDR1 is LNHNV and CDR2 YYDKDF (reference sequence). CDR3 length equals 14 residues. Trimming took 3 bases from V and 2 from J, leaving 8 bases between them. Written as DNA, the CDR3 is TGTGCCACCAGCAGCCAGGGTCGCAATCAGCCCCAGCATTTT. This translates into CATSSQGRNQPQHF.

This chain uses TRBV4-1 with TRBJ1-1; D remains ambiguous. The CDR3 has 16 residues. V was pared by 3 bases and J by 1 base, with 15 bases between. Germline-derived CDR1 and CDR2 are MGHRA and YSYEKL. The CDR3 DNA reads TGCGCCAGCAGCCATACCTCGGAGGGTACGAACACTGAAGCTTTCTTT. Translated, it gives CASSHTSEGTNTEAFF.

J is TRBJ2-1 and V is TRBV5-6, with D perhaps matching TRBD1 (7 bases). The length of the CDR3 is 16 residues. Per germline, CDR1 SGHDT and CDR2 YYEEEE. Trimming took 0 bases from V and 3 from J, leaving 13 bases between them. For the CDR3, the DNA is TGTGCCAGCAGCTTGGTTGGAGGGACAGTCTACAATGAGCAGTTCTTC. Translation: CASSLVGGTVYNEQFF.

V and J are TRBV4-2 and TRBJ2-2, with a weak D call TRBD2 (5 bases). V lost 0 bases to trimming and J lost 4 bases, with 9 bases between them. The germline CDR1 and CDR2 sequences are LGHNA and YNFKEQ. The CDR3 covers 15 residues. The CDR3 is CASSQDPGSTGELFF. The CDR3 nucleotides are TGTGCCAGCAGCCAAGATCCGGGGAGCACCGGGGAGCTGTTTTTT.

This rearrangement joins TRBV6-4 to TRBJ1-5; possible D gene TRBD1, 5 bases. Germline values: CDR1 MRHNA, CDR2 SNTAGT. Trimming shortened V by 8 bases and J by 0 bases, and 14 bases separated the two germline ends. This CDR3 region has 15 residues. This chain's CDR3 is CASYGTADSNQPQHF. In DNA, the CDR3 is TGTGCCAGCTACGGGACTGCTGATAGCAATCAGCCCCAGCATTTT.

The chain uses TRBV7-8 and TRBJ1-3; weak D call: TRBD1 (5 bases). Per the germline V gene, CDR1 is SGHVS and CDR2 is FQNEAQ. The V and J ends lost 5 bases and 0 bases respectively, with 14 bases between them. The length of the CDR3 is 16 residues. CDR3 coding DNA: TGTGCCAGCAGCCCCCGGGACTCCAACTCTGGAAACACCATATATTTT. Encoded protein: CASSPRDSNSGNTIYF.

The chain couples TRBV4-2 to TRBJ1-4, with TRBD1 identical over 8 bases. The germline V gene has CDR1 LGHNA and CDR2 YNFKEQ. CDR3 length: 16 residues. Unmatched junction bases numbered 8, after V lost 1 base and J lost 7 bases. The CDR3 DNA reads TGTGCCAGCAGCCAAGGGAAGTCAGGGGGCGTTGAAAAACTGTTTTTT. It yields the protein CASSQGKSGGVEKLFF.

The chain combines TRBV18 with TRBJ2-7; the match to TRBD2 covers 11 bases. Germline CDR1 KGHSH, CDR2 LQKENI. The CDR3 has 16 amino acids. Losses at the gene ends were 3 bases for V and 7 bases for J; bases not matched to a gene: 11. DNA for the CDR3: TGTGCCAGCTCACCCGAAGTTAGCGGGGGGGCTTGGGAGCAGTACTTC. Encoded protein: CASSPEVSGGAWEQYF. The complete variable domain, with remaining parts taken from reference TRBV18 and TRBJ2-7, reads NAGVMQNPRHLVRRRGQEARLRCSPMKGHSHVYWYRQLPEEGLKFMVYLQKENIIDESGMPKERFSAEFPKEGPSILRIQQVVRGDSAAYFCASSPEVSGGAWEQYFGPGTRLTVT.

V gene TRBV2 combines with J gene TRBJ2-3; TRBD2 is a possible D gene (6 bases). Germline V CDR1 and CDR2: SNHLY, FYNNEI. The V end lost 4 bases, the J end lost 3 bases, and 20 bases lay between the germline ends. CDR3 length equals 17 residues. CDR3 DNA sequence: TGTGCCAGCAGTGTCCGGCCCCGGGAGTTAAGAACAGATACGCAGTATTTT. Encoded protein: CASSVRPRELRTDTQYF.

The V and J genes are TRBV7-6 and TRBJ1-3, with D unclear. The germline V and J ends were trimmed by 2 bases and 0 bases, with 8 bases remaining between them. There are 15 residues in the CDR3. In germline, CDR1 is SGHVS, CDR2 FNYEAQ. This chain's CDR3 is CASSLTVSSGNTIYF. The CDR3, as DNA: TGTGCCAGCAGCTTAACGGTTTCCTCTGGAAACACCATATATTTT.

The chain uses TRBV5-1 and TRBJ2-1; unclear D gene. The CDR3 consists of 13 residues. From germline, CDR1 is SGHRS and CDR2 YFSETQ. The germline V and J ends were trimmed by 2 bases and 7 bases, with 10 bases remaining between them. The CDR3 coding sequence is TGCGCCAGCAGCTTCGCGTCAACTAATGAGCAGTTCTTC. Its protein is CASSFASTNEQFF.

The rearrangement uses TRBV29-1 and TRBJ2-5, with D perhaps TRBD1 (6 bases). Germline V gene lookup returns CDR1 SQVTM and CDR2 ANQGSEA. The V and J ends lost 4 bases and 5 bases respectively, with 20 bases between them. The CDR3 totals 15 residues. CDR3 nucleotides: TGCAGCGTTGTCCCCCGCAACAGGGCATTCGAGACCCAGTACTTC. Amino acid sequence: CSVVPRNRAFETQYF.

V is TRBV29-1 and J is TRBJ2-2; TRBD1 might be the D (5 bases). The CDR3 consists of 11 residues. Germline V lookup: CDR1 SQVTM, CDR2 ANQGSEA. V was clipped by 6 bases and J by 6 bases, with 8 bases between them. CDR3 in DNA: TGCAGCGTCAGGGATCCCGGGGAGCTGTTTTTT. It encodes CSVRDPGELFF.

The chain employs TRBV7-3 and TRBJ1-2; TRBD1 matches 8 bases. Per the germline V gene, CDR1 is SGHTA and CDR2 is FQGTGA. Trimming cost V 0 bases and J 8 bases; bases outside gene matches: 11. This CDR3 is built from 16 residues. Here the CDR3 DNA reads TGTGCCAGCAGCTTAACCGGAACCGGACAGGGACAAGGCTACACCTTC. Amino acids: CASSLTGTGQGQGYTF.

The rearrangement uses TRBV11-1 and TRBJ1-3; D call uncertain. The CDR3 runs to 15 residues. CDR1 is SGHAT and CDR2 is FQDESV in the germline V gene (reference sequence). Trimming removed 4 bases at V and 4 bases at J, with 14 bases between. Here the CDR3 reads CASSYEHSWGNTIYF. The CDR3 nucleotides read TGTGCCAGCAGCTACGAGCACTCATGGGGAAACACCATATATTTT. The full variable domain, with the rest looked up from reference TRBV11-1 and TRBJ1-3, is EAEVAQSPRYKITEKSQAVAFWCDPISGHATLYWYRQILGQGPELLVQFQDESVVDDSQLPKDRFSAERLKGVDSTLKIQPAELGDSAMYLCASSYEHSWGNTIYFGEGSWLTVV.

This clone was observed a handful of times. The gene calls are TRBV4-1 and TRBJ1-4; D not certain. V was trimmed by 0 bases and J by 5 bases, leaving 10 bases between them. This CDR3 spans 15 amino acids. Germline loops: CDR1 MGHRA, CDR2 YSYEKL. The CDR3 protein is CASSQDRQANEKLFF. The CDR3 region has the DNA TGCGCCAGCAGCCAAGATCGGCAGGCAAATGAAAAACTGTTTTTT.

The V and J genes are TRBV30 and TRBJ1-4; D not resolved. This CDR3 is built from 12 residues. The V end lost 2 bases, the J end lost 7 bases, and 8 bases lay between the germline ends. Germline V gene sequence: CDR1 GTSNPN, CDR2 SVGIG (reference sequence). The CDR3 coding sequence is TGTGCCTGGAGTCCCCGAGGTGAAAAACTGTTTTTT. Translated: CAWSPRGEKLFF.

The CDR3 bases are TGTGCCAGCAGTTTCGTTGGACAGGGGACGGATACGCAGTATTTT. Encoded protein: CASSFVGQGTDTQYF. This sequence joins TRBV28 and TRBJ2-3, with 9 bases that match TRBD1. V dropped 3 bases and J dropped 6; count of bases not matched to a gene: 7. The CDR3 has 15 residues. Germline loops: CDR1 MDHEN, CDR2 SYDVKM.

This clone was seen a single time. The rearrangement links TRBV4-2 to TRBJ1-2; D uncertain. The CDR3 spans 16 residues. The V end was cut by 0 bases, the J end by 4 bases, with 15 bases between. Germline V gene lookup returns CDR1 LGHNA and CDR2 YNFKEQ. The CDR3 DNA sequence: TGTGCCAGCAGCCAAGATGCGACTCGAGGCCCCTATGGCTACACCTTC. Protein sequence: CASSQDATRGPYGYTF.

Comments on this clone: At one boundary the junction diverges from the germline segment, which might be a read error. The chain uses TRBV30 and TRBJ2-6, with a weak D call TRBD1 (6 bases). CDR1 is GTSNPN and CDR2 is SVGIG in the germline V gene (reference sequence). This CDR3 is 18 amino acids long. CDR3 sequence reads: CAWSVRWTVDSGANGLTF. The CDR3 DNA reads as TGTGCCTGGAGTGTACGTTGGACAGTTGACTCTGGGGCCAACGGCCTGACTTTC.

In this sample, this clone turned up a few times. The chain links TRBV19 to TRBJ1-4; tentatively, D is TRBD1 (5 bases). Germline lookup yields CDR1 LNHDA and CDR2 SQIVND (reference sequence). This CDR3 contains 12 residues. Trimming cost V 6 bases and J 6 bases, with 8 bases left between them. The CDR3 is CASSTGDEKLFF. The DNA for the CDR3 is TGTGCCAGTAGCACGGGGGATGAAAAACTGTTTTTT.

The rearrangement links TRBV27 to TRBJ2-2, with no clear D. Germline CDR1 reads MNHEY; CDR2 reads SMNVEV (reference sequence). Deletions cut 2 bases from V and 8 bases from J, with 6 bases between. The CDR3 runs 12 residues. The CDR3 DNA sequence: TGTGCCAGCAGTTTACAGTGGGGGGAGCTGTTTTTT. The encoded protein is CASSLQWGELFF.

The gene calls are TRBV28 and TRBJ1-4; possibly TRBD1 for D (5 bases). The CDR3 loop spans 15 amino acids. Trimming stripped 6 bases from V and 3 bases from J, with 14 bases between. Germline V gene sequence: CDR1 MDHEN, CDR2 SYDVKM. The CDR3: CASSDATASNEKLFF. DNA of the CDR3: TGTGCCAGCAGCGATGCGACAGCTTCTAATGAAAAACTGTTTTTT.

The V and J genes are TRBV11-2 and TRBJ2-5, with a possible D match to TRBD1 (5 bases). The CDR3 runs 15 residues. Germline V gene data show CDR1 as SGHAT and CDR2 as FQNNGV. Trimming took off 4 bases at V and 1 base at J, with 13 bases between the two ends. The CDR3 reads CASSSQGRIQETQYF. For the CDR3, the DNA is TGTGCCAGCAGCTCCCAGGGCAGAATCCAAGAGACCCAGTACTTC.

A few counts support this clone. The rearrangement uses TRBV6-1 and TRBJ2-3, with 11 bases fitting TRBD2. The germline gives CDR1 MNHNS, CDR2 SASEGT. The CDR3 has 15 amino acids. With 7 bases clipped from V and 0 bases from J, the junction kept 3 bases outside the gene matches. The CDR3, as DNA: TGTGCCAGCATCCGACTAGCGGGGAGCACAGATACGCAGTATTTT. Translation: CASIRLAGSTDTQYF.

The chain joins TRBV10-3 to TRBJ1-2; D is unclear. The V gene's germline CDR1 is ENHRY and CDR2 SYGVKD. The CDR3 consists of 15 residues. The germline V and J ends were trimmed by 3 bases and 0 bases, with 11 bases remaining between them. The CDR3 reads CAISDHGRPNYGYTF. The DNA for the CDR3 is TGTGCCATCAGTGATCATGGGAGACCTAACTATGGCTACACCTTC.

This chain uses TRBV27 with TRBJ2-5; D may be TRBD2 (7 bases). The CDR3 runs 13 residues. V lost 8 bases, J lost 4 bases, and 14 bases lay in between. CDR1 is MNHEY and CDR2 is SMNVEV in the germline V gene (reference sequence). DNA of the CDR3: TGTGCCAGCGGACAAGGGGGGGGAGAGACCCAGTACTTC. Its protein is CASGQGGGETQYF.

V usage is TRBV7-2 and J usage is TRBJ2-5; 14 bases map to TRBD2. With V trimmed by 5 bases and J by 2 bases, 4 bases remained unmatched. Per germline, CDR1 SGHTA and CDR2 FQGNSA. The CDR3 contains 16 residues. CDR3 protein: CASSTRLAGGQETQYF. In DNA form, the CDR3 reads TGTGCCAGCAGCACCCGACTAGCGGGGGGGCAAGAGACCCAGTACTTC.